The 14 T cell receptor beta chains given below trace back to one sample, sequenced in a study of blood T cell repertoires in COVID-19 (dated by TCRdb to 2019 to 2021). Libraries were made using the immunoSEQ multiplex PCR assay. The source is immuneACCESS, and TCRdb retained only in-frame sequences with V and J called. Part of the clones is not carried over; for the studies checked, unresolved V genes explain less than half of this, and the remainder is unexplained. Across this sample there are some 41,000 clones, with around 82% seen only once. Around 41% of the sample belongs to the ten largest clones. The sample taken for sequencing was peripheral blood. The receptors derive from an elderly woman with active or convalescent COVID-19.

V gene TRBV19 combines with J gene TRBJ2-3; 8 nucleotides line up with TRBD1. The junction had 8 bases not matched to a gene; V was cut back by 5 bases and J by 1 base. Germline V gives CDR1 LNHDA, CDR2 SQIVND (reference sequence). The CDR3 contains 16 residues. This CDR3 is CASSVRQGTRTDTQYF. The CDR3 DNA reads as TGTGCCAGTAGTGTAAGACAGGGGACCCGCACAGATACGCAGTATTTT.

V usage is TRBV30 and J usage is TRBJ2-7, with 7 bases aligning to TRBD2. J gave up 7 bases and V 2 bases, and 8 bases lay outside the gene matches. The CDR3 extends over 13 amino acids. The germline CDR1 and CDR2 sequences are GTSNPN and SVGIG (reference sequence). CDR3 region: CAWSYPPGGEQYF. The CDR3 DNA reads as TGTGCCTGGAGTTACCCTCCCGGGGGGGAGCAGTACTTC.

The chain uses TRBV3-1 (or the pseudogene TRBV3-2) and TRBJ1-6, with TRBD1 matching over 11 bases. The germline V gene encodes CDR1 LGHDT and CDR2 YNNKEL (reference sequence). The CDR3 length is 15 residues. Trimming took 2 bases from V and 11 from J; bases not matched to a gene: 5. The CDR3 DNA reads as TGTGCCAGCAGCCAATCTGGACAGGGGGCTGCACCCCTCCACTTT. Protein product: CASSQSGQGAAPLHF.

V gene TRBV4-1 combines with J gene TRBJ1-5, with D perhaps matching TRBD1 (6 bases). In germline, CDR1 is MGHRA, CDR2 YSYEKL. CDR3 length: 15 amino acids. Trimming shortened V by 0 bases and J by 3 bases, and 9 bases separated the two germline ends. CDR3 nucleotide sequence: TGCGCCAGCAGCCAAGAACAGGGAAACAATCAGCCCCAGCATTTT. Its protein is CASSQEQGNNQPQHF.

The rearrangement links TRBV4-1 to TRBJ1-2; D remains unclear. V lost 0 bases and J 7 bases, leaving 12 bases between the germline ends. The CDR3 is 14 amino acids. The germline CDR1 and CDR2 sequences are MGHRA and YSYEKL. In DNA form, the CDR3 reads TGCGCCAGCAGCCAAGAGCCCCGCAGTCTTGGCTACACCTTC. It yields the protein CASSQEPRSLGYTF.

The chain employs TRBV2 and TRBJ2-5; 7 bases map to TRBD1. V lost 6 bases to trimming and J lost 1 base; unmatched junction nucleotides: 5. Per the germline V gene, CDR1 is SNHLY and CDR2 is FYNNEI. The CDR3 is 14 amino acids. CDR3 residues: CASSPDRAQETQYF. CDR3 DNA: TGTGCCAGCAGCCCCGACAGGGCCCAAGAGACCCAGTACTTC.

The J gene is TRBJ1-3, the V gene TRBV6-5; 7 bases are a match to TRBD1. This CDR3 spans 13 amino acids. Germline V gene sequence: CDR1 MNHEY, CDR2 SVGAGI. The V segment lost 9 bases and the J segment 6 bases; nucleotides outside the gene matches: 8. CDR3 DNA: TGTGCCAGTAGGGAGACAGGGTCAAACACCATATATTTT. As protein: CASRETGSNTIYF.

The chain's CDR3 is CATSRPGVMNTEAFF. CDR3 sequence (DNA): TGTGCCACCAGCAGACCAGGGGTAATGAACACTGAAGCTTTCTTT. V gene TRBV15 combines with J gene TRBJ1-1; a weak D match, TRBD1 (6 bases). The CDR3 extends over 15 amino acids. With 2 bases removed from V and 0 bases from J, the gap between germline ends came to 10 bases. Germline lookup yields CDR1 LNHNV and CDR2 YYDKDF (reference sequence).

In the case of this clone: Other DNA sequences within the sample encode an identical CDR3. V gene TRBV5-1 combines with J gene TRBJ1-1; possibly TRBD1 for D (6 bases). V was cut by 0 bases and J by 1 base, with 7 bases left in between. Germline values: CDR1 SGHRS, CDR2 YFSETQ. CDR3 length equals 14 residues. This CDR3 reads CASSLGGQNTEAFF. The CDR3 DNA is TGCGCCAGCAGCTTGGGGGGGCAGAACACTGAAGCTTTCTTT.

The rearrangement joins TRBV6-6 to TRBJ1-1; no clear D. CDR3 length: 14 amino acids. Trimming cost V 6 bases and J 0 bases, with 11 bases left between them. Germline V gene lookup returns CDR1 MNHNY and CDR2 SVGAGI (reference sequence). The CDR3 protein is CASRSQPMNTEAFF. Written as DNA, the CDR3 is TGTGCCAGCAGGTCACAGCCGATGAACACTGAAGCTTTCTTT.

The V call is TRBV6-7, the J call TRBJ2-7; 8 bases match TRBD1. TRBV6-7 is an ORF, and what it does is uncertain. J lost 6 bases, V lost 2 bases, and 9 bases had no gene match. This CDR3 contains 15 residues. The CDR3 region has the DNA TGTGCCAGCAGTTACCGGTTCAGGGGGCCGGGCGAGCAGTACTTC. This sequence encodes CASSYRFRGPGEQYF.

The chain recombines TRBV3-1 (or the pseudogene TRBV3-2) with TRBJ2-3; 11 bases agree with TRBD2. The germline V gene encodes CDR1 LGHDT and CDR2 YNNKEL (reference sequence). J gave up 7 bases and V 6 bases, and 9 bases lay outside the gene matches. CDR3 length: 15 amino acids. The DNA of the CDR3 is TGTGCCAGCAGAGATAGCGGGAGGGCCTCGTATACGCAGTATTTT. Translation gives CASRDSGRASYTQYF.

This clone was detected a few times. The chain combines TRBV2 with TRBJ1-2, with 7 bases fitting TRBD1. The CDR3 runs to 14 residues. The V segment lost 9 bases and the J segment 0 bases; nucleotides outside the gene matches: 7. CDR1 and CDR2 (germline): SNHLY, FYNNEI. The CDR3 is CASGTAPPNYGYTF. CDR3 bases: TGTGCCAGTGGGACAGCTCCACCTAACTATGGCTACACCTTC. The full variable domain, rest sourced from reference TRBV2 and TRBJ1-2, is EPEVTQTPSHQVTQMGQEVILRCVPISNHLYFYWYRQILGQKVEFLVSFYNNEISEKSEIFDDQFSVERPDGSNFTLKIRSTKLEDSAMYFCASGTAPPNYGYTFGSGTRLTVV.

This clone has only a few counts. The chain couples TRBV6-5 to TRBJ1-4; 8 bases map to TRBD1. Germline CDR1 MNHEY, CDR2 SVGAGI. J gave up 8 bases and V 6 bases, and 5 bases lay outside the gene matches. The CDR3 has 13 amino acids. The CDR3 region is CASSGQGREKLFF. For the CDR3, the DNA is TGTGCCAGCAGCGGACAGGGAAGAGAAAAACTGTTTTTT.